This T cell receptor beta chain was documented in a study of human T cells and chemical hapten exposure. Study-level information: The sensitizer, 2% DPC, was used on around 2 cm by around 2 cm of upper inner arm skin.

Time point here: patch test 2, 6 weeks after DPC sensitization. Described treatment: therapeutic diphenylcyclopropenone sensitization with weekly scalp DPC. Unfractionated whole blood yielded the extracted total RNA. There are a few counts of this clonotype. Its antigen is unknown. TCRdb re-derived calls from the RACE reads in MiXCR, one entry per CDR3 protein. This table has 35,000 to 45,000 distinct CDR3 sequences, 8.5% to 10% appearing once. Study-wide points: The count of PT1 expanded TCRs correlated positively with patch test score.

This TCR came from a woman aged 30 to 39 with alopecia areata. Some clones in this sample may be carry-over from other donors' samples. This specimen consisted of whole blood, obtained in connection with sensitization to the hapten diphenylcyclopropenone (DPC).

The DNA for the CDR3 is TGTGCCAGCAGCTTCACCTTGGACAGCTCTGGGGCCAACGTCCTGACTTTC. Protein product: CASSFTLDSSGANVLTF. This chain joins TRBV5-8 and TRBJ2-6; the D gene is possibly TRBD1 (6 bases). V lost 2 bases, J lost 0 bases, and 12 bases lay in between. CDR3 length: 17 residues. CDR1 and CDR2 from the germline V gene are SGHTS and YDEGEE.